This TCR beta chain comes out of a study of OX40 agonist ivuxolimab in advanced cancers. Study-wide results and limits: Antigen specificity remained undetermined for the expanded peripheral T cells.

Comment on this clone: The antigen is unknown.

Sequencing used immunoSEQ multiplex PCR; TCRdb keeps in-frame clones, though not all of them. The sample lists about 80,000 clones; about nine tenths were seen once. With autoimmune disease history or systemic immunosuppression, patients were excluded. V dropped 4 bases and J dropped 0; count of bases not matched to a gene: 10. In germline, CDR1 is SGHRS, CDR2 YFSETQ. The CDR3 contains 16 residues. The sequence was obtained from an adult with an advanced solid tumor such as melanoma, head and neck, liver or kidney cancer. The input for sequencing was CD4+ or CD8+ T cells sorted from blood, taken in a trial of the OX40 agonist ivuxolimab. The chain joins TRBV5-1 to TRBJ2-7, with 7 positions matching TRBD2. CDR3 region: CASSPLGGELSYEQYF. The CDR3, as DNA: TGCGCCAGCAGCCCCTTGGGGGGGGAACTCTCCTACGAGCAGTACTTC.